The 20 T cell receptor beta chains reported below all come from one sample, sequenced in a study of cytomegalovirus exposure and HLA in healthy donors. The PCR ran on 60 Vbeta and 13 Jbeta primers. Sequencing used immunoSEQ multiplex PCR; TCRdb keeps in-frame clones, though not all of them. The sample yields roughly 200,000 clones, roughly 80% seen once. Sequenced: PBMCs. The receptors shown here come from a female donor in good health and CMV-seronegative.

J is TRBJ2-1 and V is TRBV5-1; 7 positions match TRBD1. Germline assignment: CDR1 SGHRS and CDR2 YFSETQ. There are 13 residues in the CDR3. The trim removed 0 bases at V and 15 bases at J, leaving 9 bases unmatched. In DNA form, the CDR3 reads TGCGCCAGCAGCTTGGCCTACAACAGGGGATCGTTCTTC. Residues: CASSLAYNRGSFF.

CDR3 coding DNA: TGTGCCAGCAGCTTGCAGATATACGAGCAGTACTTC. This translates into CASSLQIYEQYF. The chain carries TRBV11-1 and TRBJ2-7; unclear D gene. CDR1 SGHAT and CDR2 FQDESV come from the germline V gene (reference sequence). Trimming removed 3 bases from V and 4 bases from J, with 7 bases in between. This CDR3 comprises 12 residues.

This clone was detected a few times. J is TRBJ2-7 and V is TRBV4-1; D is undetermined. The CDR3 is 17 amino acids. Trimming removed 1 base from V and 3 bases from J, with 19 bases in between. Germline lookup yields CDR1 MGHRA and CDR2 YSYEKL. The CDR3: CASSQGGVAPTDYEQYF. The DNA of the CDR3 is TGCGCCAGCAGCCAAGGAGGAGTGGCTCCAACCGACTACGAGCAGTACTTC.

This clone was observed once. The V and J genes are TRBV9 and TRBJ2-1; 12 nucleotides align to TRBD2. The CDR3 consists of 16 residues. In germline, CDR1 is SGDLS, CDR2 YYNGEE. With 0 bases clipped from V and 9 bases from J, the junction kept 7 bases outside the gene matches. This CDR3 is CASSVVRASGRGEQFF. CDR3 coding DNA: TGTGCCAGCAGCGTAGTTAGGGCTAGCGGGAGGGGTGAGCAGTTCTTC.

The chain uses TRBV30 and TRBJ1-6; D uncertain. This CDR3 region has 16 residues. Trimming removed 3 bases at V and 7 bases at J, with 19 bases between. CDR1 is GTSNPN, CDR2 SVGIG, per germline (reference sequence). The CDR3 bases are TGTGCCTGGAGAGTCCCTAGGGAGACTTACAATTCACCCCTCCACTTT. This sequence encodes CAWRVPRETYNSPLHF.

This sequence joins TRBV25-1 and TRBJ1-6, with 7 bases aligning to TRBD1. Germline-derived CDR1 and CDR2 are MGHDK and SYGVNS. V was pared by 6 bases and J by 7 bases, with 12 bases of the junction left unmatched. The CDR3 is made up of 16 amino acids. The CDR3 bases are TGTGCCAGCAGCGACCAGAGACAGGGTGGGAATTCACCCCTCCACTTT. This translates into CASSDQRQGGNSPLHF.

This sequence joins TRBV2 and TRBJ2-5; D possibly corresponds to TRBD1 (6 bases). The CDR3 length is 14 residues. Trimming cost V 5 bases and J 1 base, with 11 bases left between them. CDR1 SNHLY and CDR2 FYNNEI come from the germline V gene. This CDR3 reads CASSPGQVQETQYF. The CDR3 DNA reads as TGTGCCAGCAGTCCGGGACAAGTCCAAGAGACCCAGTACTTC.

The rearrangement joins TRBV6-1 to TRBJ2-7, with D possibly matching TRBD1 (6 bases). Germline CDR1 is MNHNS and CDR2 is SASEGT. Between the trimmed V and J ends, which lost 6 bases and 4 bases, there was a span of 10 bases. The CDR3 length is 12 residues. The CDR3 sequence is CASSLTGYEQYF. As DNA, the CDR3 is TGTGCCAGCAGCCTGACAGGTTACGAGCAGTACTTC.

This clone appeared a few times. The chain is built from TRBV28 and TRBJ2-5; tentative D call: TRBD2 (6 bases). Trimming removed 3 bases from V and 5 bases from J, with 13 bases in between. This CDR3 contains 14 residues. Per germline, CDR1 MDHEN and CDR2 SYDVKM. Written as DNA, the CDR3 is TGTGCCAGCAGTTTGCCCCAAAGCGGGGAGACCCAGTACTTC. It specifies CASSLPQSGETQYF.

This clone was observed a few times. This chain uses TRBV2 with TRBJ1-1; D remains ambiguous. Trimming took off 7 bases at V and 0 bases at J, with 9 bases between the two ends. The CDR3 totals 13 residues. The germline CDR1 and CDR2 sequences are SNHLY and FYNNEI. The DNA for the CDR3 is TGTGCCAGCACCATAGATTTGAACACTGAAGCTTTCTTT. Translation gives CASTIDLNTEAFF. Full variable domain (remainder filled in from reference TRBV2 and TRBJ1-1): EPEVTQTPSHQVTQMGQEVILRCVPISNHLYFYWYRQILGQKVEFLVSFYNNEISEKSEIFDDQFSVERPDGSNFTLKIRSTKLEDSAMYFCASTIDLNTEAFFGQGTRLTVV.

As regards this clone: Additional DNA sequences in this sample encode the identical CDR3. The rearrangement uses TRBV2 and TRBJ1-6, with 8 bases matching TRBD1. CDR3 size: 16 residues. The V gene's germline CDR1 is SNHLY and CDR2 FYNNEI. The trim removed 2 bases at V and 6 bases at J, leaving 6 bases unmatched. The CDR3 spells CASSEQGAESNSPLHF. CDR3 bases: TGTGCCAGCAGTGAACAGGGGGCGGAGAGTAATTCACCCCTCCACTTT.

The rearrangement joins TRBV5-1 to TRBJ1-2, with D possibly being TRBD1 (5 bases). The CDR3 loop spans 13 amino acids. From germline, CDR1 is SGHRS and CDR2 YFSETQ. Trimming stripped 4 bases from V and 5 bases from J, with 12 bases between. Here the CDR3 reads CASSIQTDYGYTF. The CDR3 DNA reads as TGCGCCAGCAGCATACAGACAGATTATGGCTACACCTTC.

This clone showed up just a few times. This CDR3 is CASRGGETSGRAFSYNEQFF. Here the CDR3 DNA reads TGTGCCAGCAGGGGGGGCGAGACTAGCGGGAGGGCCTTTTCCTACAATGAGCAGTTCTTC. The chain is built from TRBV2 and TRBJ2-1, with 14 bases fitting TRBD2. CDR3 length: 20 residues. With 6 bases clipped from V and 1 base from J, the junction kept 14 bases outside the gene matches. In germline, CDR1 is SNHLY, CDR2 FYNNEI.

The table lists this clone with a few counts. This chain connects TRBV30 to TRBJ2-7, with D perhaps matching TRBD1 (6 bases). CDR1 and CDR2 from the germline V gene are GTSNPN and SVGIG (reference sequence). The V gene lost 0 bases and the J gene lost 2 bases, with 11 bases spanning the gap. The CDR3 totals 14 residues. DNA of the CDR3: TGTGCCTGGAGTGTACCAGGGGCTACCTACGAGCAGTACTTC. Translation: CAWSVPGATYEQYF. Supplemented by reference TRBV30 and TRBJ2-7, the full variable domain reads SQTIHQWPATLVQPVGSPLSLECTVEGTSNPNLYWYRQAAGRGLQLLFYSVGIGQISSEVPQNLSASRPQDRQFILSSKKLLLSDSGFYLCAWSVPGATYEQYFGPGTRLTVT.

This chain uses TRBV11-2 with TRBJ1-5; D perhaps matches TRBD1 (5 bases). The V gene's germline CDR1 is SGHAT and CDR2 FQNNGV. V was shortened by 5 bases and J by 6 bases, with 20 bases between the two germline ends. The CDR3 spans 16 residues. The CDR3 nucleotides are TGTGCCAGCAGCCTCGATCTCCGCCAAGGGGTTCAGCCCCAGCATTTT. Its translation: CASSLDLRQGVQPQHF.

The chain combines TRBV5-6 with TRBJ2-1; D is perhaps TRBD2 (5 bases). This CDR3 is 16 amino acids long. Germline values: CDR1 SGHDT, CDR2 YYEEEE. Trimming stripped 0 bases from V and 5 bases from J, with 15 bases between. CDR3 bases: TGTGCCAGCAGCTTGGTGGGTAGCGAGGCTAACAATGAGCAGTTCTTC. Amino acid sequence: CASSLVGSEANNEQFF.

The chain links TRBV6-1 to TRBJ1-2; TRBD1 is a possible D gene (5 bases). V was cut by 7 bases and J by 5 bases, with 11 bases left in between. Germline-derived CDR1 and CDR2 are MNHNS and SASEGT. This CDR3 region has 12 residues. The CDR3, as DNA: TGTGCCAGCAAGGACACGGAGTATGGCTACACCTTC. The encoded protein is CASKDTEYGYTF.

The sample holds a few counts of this clone. For the CDR3, the DNA is TGTGCCAGCAGCCGGACAGGGAATCGAAATGAGCAGTTCTTC. As protein: CASSRTGNRNEQFF. The chain joins TRBV5-6 to TRBJ2-1; 8 nucleotides align to TRBD1. Looked up from germline, CDR1 is SGHDT and CDR2 is YYEEEE. Unmatched junction bases numbered 7, after V lost 4 bases and J lost 7 bases. The CDR3 totals 14 residues.

This clone has only a few counts. This chain connects TRBV28 to TRBJ2-2; 11 bases agree with TRBD1. The CDR3 extends over 16 amino acids. Germline V gene sequence: CDR1 MDHEN, CDR2 SYDVKM. Trimming took 6 bases from V and 5 from J; bases not matched to a gene: 8. The CDR3 protein is CASSLAGTGGTGELFF. The CDR3 nucleotides read TGTGCCAGCAGCCTCGCCGGGACAGGGGGTACCGGGGAGCTGTTTTTT.

This clone was observed a few times. This chain joins TRBV19 and TRBJ2-3; D is perhaps TRBD2 (5 bases). This CDR3 has 12 residues. Deletions cut 8 bases from V and 8 bases from J, with 14 bases between. CDR1 LNHDA and CDR2 SQIVND come from the germline V gene (reference sequence). In nucleotides, the CDR3 is TGTGCCAGTGGAGACTACGGCGGTACGCAGTATTTT. The encoded protein is CASGDYGGTQYF.